The clone carrying this T cell receptor (beta chain) showed up just a few times. Trimming stripped 3 bases from V and 5 bases from J, with 11 bases between. Germline V gives CDR1 SGDLS, CDR2 YYNGEE. CDR3 length: 14 amino acids. This sample is part of a study of shared clonotypes between healthy human individuals. The repertoire was sequenced with immunoSEQ multiplex PCR; TCRdb's copy has only in-frame clones and lacks some. The sample carries some 470,000 clones, about 79% recorded once. The rearrangement joins TRBV9 to TRBJ1-4; the D is unclear. Sequencing used PBMCs. The TCR sequence derives from a woman aged 40 to 50 in good health. Some clones in this sample may be carry-over from other donors' samples. The CDR3 sequence is CASSATSRNEKLFF. For the CDR3, the DNA is TGTGCCAGCAGCGCCACATCTCGGAATGAAAAACTGTTTTTT.